Here is one T cell receptor beta chain with its context. This entry belongs to a study of blood T cell repertoires in COVID-19. With V trimmed by 4 bases and J by 6 bases, 9 bases remained unmatched. Per germline, CDR1 SGHNT and CDR2 YYREEE (reference sequence). CDR3 length: 15 residues. Authors' methods: Using reference gene primer amplification, nucleated cell counts were estimated. TCRdb's table, derived via immunoSEQ multiplex PCR, lists solely in-frame clones and lacks some. The V and J calls and clone size come from that table; D and trimming were worked out from the DNA. The data hold under 250,000 clones, with around 88% observed a single time.

This clonotype was obtained from an older man with acute or convalescent COVID-19. The sample taken for sequencing was peripheral blood. The chain combines TRBV5-4 with TRBJ2-1; 8 nucleotides match TRBD1. CDR3: CASSRPGQDSNEQFF. The CDR3 DNA follows: TGTGCCAGCAGCAGACCGGGACAGGACTCCAATGAGCAGTTCTTC.